This is a list of T cell receptor beta chains from one sample in a study of T cells in Graves' hyperthyroidism and ophthalmopathy. TCRdb called the multiplex PCR reads again in MiXCR, with one record for every CDR3 protein. The data show 700,000 to 850,000 distinct CDR3 sequences, with around a third seen just once and around 31% held by the top ten. Sequencing was carried out using blood. These receptor sequences come from a middle-aged woman with Graves' hyperthyroidism. The CDR3 runs from the conserved cysteine through the conserved F or W. A D gene is named only where the DNA matches it firmly. Rows may omit the clone size; those that give it use once, few, many or a size class.

many	TRBV7-2	.	15	TRBJ1-6	CASNTIQGSNSPLHF	TGTGCCAGCAACACTATTCAGGGTAGTAATTCACCCCTCCACTTT
.	TRBV7-2	.	12	TRBJ2-5	CAWSLNEETQYF	TGTGCCTGGAGTTTGAACGAAGAGACCCAGTACTTC
.	TRBV7-9	TRBD2	14	TRBJ2-7	CASNTLLAGGEQYF	TGTGCCAGCAACACCTTACTAGCGGGAGGCGAGCAGTACTTC
few	TRBV6-2/TRBV6-3	.	11	TRBJ2-7	CASIIGYEQYF	TGTGCCAGCATAATAGGCTACGAGCAGTACTTC
.	TRBV19	TRBD1	14	TRBJ1-6	CASSTTGGRQPLHF	TGTGCCAGTAGTACGACAGGGGGCAGGCAGCCCCTCCACTTT
few	TRBV12-3/TRBV12-4	TRBD1	14	TRBJ1-1	CATIRTGGRTEAFF	TGTGCCACCATACGAACAGGGGGCCGGACTGAAGCTTTCTTT
.	TRBV10-3	.	12	TRBJ2-3	CAISLTVNTQYF	TGTGCCATCAGTTTAACGGTAAATACGCAGTATTTT
many	TRBV13	.	14	TRBJ1-1	CASSLELRGTEAFF	TGTGCCAGCAGCTTAGAGTTGAGGGGCACTGAAGCTTTCTTT
.	TRBV27	.	13	TRBJ1-2	CASGGDRTYGYTF	TGTGCCAGCGGGGGGGACCGAACCTATGGCTACACCTTC
few	TRBV19	.	14	TRBJ2-7	CASSPPDKNYEQYF	TGTGCCAGCTCACCACCGGACAAGAACTACGAGCAGTACTTC
few	TRBV10-3	TRBD1	13	TRBJ2-5	CASSDRGRETQYF	TGTGCCAGCTCGGACAGGGGGCGCGAGACCCAGTACTTC
.	TRBV5-4	.	14	TRBJ1-2	CASSGGGVHYGYTF	TGTGCCAGCAGCGGAGGTGGGGTTCACTATGGCTACACCTTC
.	TRBV5-6	.	17	TRBJ2-5	CASSSPLQGVSSETRYF	TGTGCCAGCAGCTCGCCTTTACAGGGAGTTAGCTCGGAGACCCGGTACTTC
few	TRBV5-1	.	16	TRBJ2-7	CASSFLDRANSYEQYF	TGCGCCAGCAGCTTCCTCGACAGAGCCAACTCCTACGAGCAGTACTTC
few	TRBV6-5	.	13	TRBJ1-2	CASSKGRNYGYTF	TGTGCCAGCAGTAAGGGGCGGAACTATGGCTACACCTTC
.	TRBV3-1	.	15	TRBJ1-2	CASSQDAPGPYGYTF	TGTGCCAGCAGCCAAGATGCCCCGGGCCCCTATGGCTACACCTTC
many	TRBV7-9	.	13	TRBJ1-1	CASSSWMNTEAFF	TGTGCCAGCAGCTCCTGGATGAACACTGAAGCTTTCTTT
few	TRBV5-1	TRBD2	15	TRBJ2-2	CASSSAGGSTGELFF	TGCGCCAGCAGCTCAGCGGGAGGGAGCACCGGGGAGCTGTTTTTT
many	TRBV7-2	.	13	TRBJ1-1	CASSSQGRAKAFF	TGTGCCAGCAGCTCCCAAGGGAGAGCGAAAGCTTTCTTT
few	TRBV7-9	.	15	TRBJ2-2	CASTPLNGSDGELFF	TGTGCCAGCACTCCTCTTAATGGGTCCGACGGGGAGCTGTTTTTT
many	TRBV11-1	TRBD1	14	TRBJ2-7	CASSLDRFTYEQYF	TGTGCCAGCAGCCTGGACAGGTTTACCTACGAGCAGTACTTC
.	TRBV10-2	.	14	TRBJ2-2	CASSELSGTGSCFF	.
.	TRBV7-2	.	14	TRBJ1-3	CASSFAGVGYTIYF	TGTGCCAGCAGCTTCGCAGGGGTCGGCTACACCATATATTTT
many	TRBV11-2	TRBD2	14	TRBJ2-7	CASSFRSGGYEQYF	TGTGCCAGCAGCTTCCGTAGCGGGGGCTACGAGCAGTACTTC
few	TRBV30	TRBD1	12	TRBJ1-1	CASAGQATEAFF	TGTGCCTCCGCGGGACAGGCCACTGAAGCTTTCTTT
.	TRBV25-1	TRBD1	18	TRBJ2-5	CASSLVGTGVPYQEAQYF	TGTGCCAGCAGTTTAGTCGGGACAGGGGTGCCATACCAAGAGGCCCAGTACTTC
many	TRBV7-6	.	15	TRBJ1-5	CASSLGWQGGQPQHF	TGTGCCAGCAGCTTAGGATGGCAGGGAGGCCAGCCCCAGCATTTT
.	TRBV20-1	TRBD1	14	TRBJ1-1	CSARTGVPNTEAFF	TGCAGTGCTCGGACAGGGGTTCCGAACACTGAAGCTTTCTTT
.	TRBV7-8	.	14	TRBJ1-1	CAGSFARPDTEAFF	TGTGCCGGCAGCTTTGCCCGCCCGGACACTGAAGCTTTCTTT
.	TRBV12-3/TRBV12-4	.	19	TRBJ2-5	CASSLALVRGIEIGETQYF	TGTGCCAGCAGTTTAGCCCTCGTAAGGGGAATCGAAATTGGGGAGACCCAGTACTTC
.	TRBV10-2	.	17	TRBJ1-2	CASRARAPLLANYGYTF	TGCGCCAGCAGGGCCAGGGCCCCACTCCTAGCTAACTATGGCTACACCTTC
.	TRBV10-3	TRBD1	15	TRBJ1-1	CASSLSGTGWTEAFF	TGTGCCAGCAGTTTGTCCGGGACAGGGTGGACTGAAGCTTTCTTT
.	TRBV7-2	.	15	TRBJ2-5	CASSLWAPGYETQYF	TGTGCCAGCAGCTTGTGGGCCCCGGGGTACGAGACCCAGTACTTC
few	TRBV7-9	TRBD2	17	TRBJ2-5	CASSFKPGTSGIGTQYF	TGTGCCAGCAGCTTCAAACCTGGGACTAGCGGGATAGGGACCCAGTACTTC
once	TRBV6-5	.	14	TRBJ1-1	CAGTDTLGNTEAFF	TGTGCCGGCACTGACACCCTTGGTAACACTGAAGCTTTCTTT
.	TRBV24-1	.	13	TRBJ2-7	CASSSSQPYEQYF	TGTGCCAGCAGTTCCTCTCAGCCCTACGAGCAGTACTTC
few	TRBV4-1	TRBD1	17	TRBJ2-7	CASSQKGTGLTTYEQYF	TGCGCCAGCAGCCAAAAGGGGACAGGGCTCACCACCTACGAGCAGTACTTC
.	TRBV10-3	TRBD1	16	TRBJ1-6	CAISESKQGDGSPLHF	TGTGCCATCAGTGAGTCGAAACAGGGGGACGGTTCACCCCTCCACTTT
.	TRBV11-2	TRBD1	13	TRBJ1-2	CASSWRQGLDYTF	TGTGCCAGCAGCTGGAGACAGGGTCTCGACTACACCTTC
many	TRBV20-1	.	16	TRBJ1-5	CSATDTQGSSNQPQHF	TGCAGTGCTACCGATACGCAGGGGTCCTCCAATCAGCCCCAGCATTTT
few	TRBV7-6	.	16	TRBJ1-6	CASSPPIQANPRALHF	TGTGCCAGCTCACCACCAATACAGGCGAACCCCAGGGCCCTCCACTTT
.	TRBV30	.	13	TRBJ1-1	CAWSAQEDTEAFF	TGTGCCTGGAGTGCACAGGAGGACACTGAAGCTTTCTTT
.	TRBV2	TRBD1	13	TRBJ1-6	CARPTGWNSPLHF	TGTGCTAGGCCGACAGGGTGGAATTCACCCCTCCACTTT
.	TRBV6-5	.	13	TRBJ2-7	CASSVVQEDEQYF	TGTGCCAGCTCGGTTGTACAGGAAGACGAGCAGTACTTC
few	TRBV2	.	17	TRBJ2-2	CASSDPRGIPNTGELLF	TGTGCCAGCAGTGATCCCCGGGGGATCCCGAACACCGGGGAGCTGCTTTTT
few	TRBV7-8	.	15	TRBJ2-5	CASSQGATSQETQYF	TGCGCCAGCAGCCAAGGTGCCACATCCCAAGAGACCCAGTACTTC
many	TRBV19	.	15	TRBJ1-5	CASSTSSWGIQPQHF	TGTGCCAGTAGTACCAGTTCATGGGGGATTCAGCCCCAGCATTTT
few	TRBV7-2	TRBD1	14	TRBJ1-3	CASSPRQGANTIYF	TGTGCCAGCAGCCCCCGACAGGGGGCAAACACCATATATTTT
many	TRBV7-2	TRBD1	16	TRBJ1-2	CASRLARGPTVHGYTF	TGTGCCAGCAGACTAGCCAGGGGGCCAACAGTGCATGGCTACACCTTC
medium-sized	TRBV19	.	14	TRBJ1-6	CASTTEYTSGPLHF	TGTGCCAGTACTACGGAGTACACGTCGGGACCCCTCCACTTT